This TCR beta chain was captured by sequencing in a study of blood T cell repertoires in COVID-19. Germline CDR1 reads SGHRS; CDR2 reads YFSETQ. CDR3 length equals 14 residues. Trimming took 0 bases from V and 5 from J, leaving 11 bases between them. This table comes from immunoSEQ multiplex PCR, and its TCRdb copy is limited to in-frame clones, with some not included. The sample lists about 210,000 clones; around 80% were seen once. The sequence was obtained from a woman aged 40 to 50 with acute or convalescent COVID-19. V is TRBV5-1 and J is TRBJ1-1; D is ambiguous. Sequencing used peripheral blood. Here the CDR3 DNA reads TGCGCCAGCAGCTTGGTCGGGGATTCTACTGAAGCTTTCTTT. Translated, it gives CASSLVGDSTEAFF.